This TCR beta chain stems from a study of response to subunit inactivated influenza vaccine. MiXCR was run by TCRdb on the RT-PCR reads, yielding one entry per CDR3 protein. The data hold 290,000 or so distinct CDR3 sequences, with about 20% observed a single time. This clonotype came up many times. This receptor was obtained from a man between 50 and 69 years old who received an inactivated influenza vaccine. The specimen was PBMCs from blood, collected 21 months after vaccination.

The chain's CDR3 is CASSLVGPPYNEQFF. The CDR3 DNA sequence: TGCGCCAGCAGCTTGGTCGGGCCCCCATACAATGAGCAGTTCTTC. The V and J genes are TRBV5-1 and TRBJ2-1; D remains ambiguous. Germline lookup yields CDR1 SGHRS and CDR2 YFSETQ. CDR3 length: 15 residues. V lost 0 bases and J 4 bases, leaving 11 bases between the germline ends.